This TCR beta chain was profiled in a study of vaccination effects on CD4 cells after COVID-19 (dated by TCRdb to 2022 to 2024). With respect to the entire study: Each participant got two doses of an mRNA SARS-CoV-2 vaccine, either BNT162b2 or mRNA-1273. SARS-CoV-2 spike-specific CD4+ TCR repertoires were compared before and after mRNA vaccination in COVID-19 convalescent patients and in infection-naive vaccine recipients. The full study included 10 to 11 COVID-19 convalescent patients and a handful of SARS-CoV-2-naive healthy vaccine recipients. In the study, cultures from other donors were sequenced using the Oncomine TCR Beta short-read assay on an Illumina iSeq 100. Summary of the overall study and its limitations: In healthy vaccine recipients, vaccine-induced clones were almost all SARS-CoV-2 mono-reactive, with only 1 of 255 being cross-reactive with common cold coronaviruses. At late post-vaccination timepoints, both infection-induced and vaccine-induced clones showed marked clonal contraction, consistent with waning T cell responses. The study was limited by a small number of convalescent patients, and early post-infection timepoints were lacking.

The library was built by means of the immunoSEQ multiplex PCR assay. TCR beta CDR3 sequencing was performed on DNA from the cultured, isolated CD4+ T cells. As for how the authors treated the data: Non-productive TCR sequences were removed, reads were trimmed to the CDR3 region, and CDR3s of at least 7 amino acids were retained. Antigen-specific clonotypes were identified with the MANAFEST web app by comparing expansion in peptide wells against reference cultures. For clones to be considered positive, expansion at FDR<0.05 versus reference and all other wells, an odds ratio above 5, and a frequency above 0.1% in two replicate wells were required. A clonotype was called cross-reactive if it was significantly expanded both in SARS-CoV-2 spike wells and in at least one common cold coronavirus spike condition. Using the stringdist R package, CDR3 similarity was measured by Levenshtein distance, and unrooted trees were constructed with ape in R 3.6.1. In its TCRdb copy, this immuneACCESS table keeps in-frame sequences only and misses some clones. Where compared with another copy, unresolved V genes explain less than half of these, and the others have no known cause. V and J calls and clone size are given by that table; D and trimming were obtained from the DNA. This sample comprises tens of thousands of clones, around 77% of them detected only once. The ten largest account for 2.9% of the sample.

This clone was observed a single time. The clone's antigen remains unknown. There are no base qualities to consult, and no much larger clone falls within one base. In the ViraFEST assay, PBMC were stimulated with viral peptide pools, and TCR sequencing was then used to find antigen-specific CD4+ T cell clonotypes based on their expansion. After less than 13 days of culture, CD4+ T cells were isolated with the EasySep CD4+ T cell isolation kit. None of the healthy vaccine recipients had a prior SARS-CoV-2 infection, which was confirmed by nucleocapsid antibody tests that came back negative both before and after vaccination. Each well held 2 million to 2.5 million PBMC cultured in IMDM containing approximately 5.2% human AB serum, 8.5 to 10 IU/ml IL-2 and gentamicin, along with around 11 ug/ml peptides. On days 3 and 7, half of the culture medium was replaced with fresh IL-2-containing medium. Each peptide stimulation condition was cultured in triplicate wells unless otherwise noted. Using Ficoll-Paque Plus gradient centrifugation, PBMC were separated from whole blood and then either used fresh or cryopreserved at -140C. The overlapping peptide pools covered the spike proteins of SARS-CoV-2 and of the common cold coronaviruses HCoV-NL63, HCoV-OC43 and HCoV-229E. The QIAamp micro DNA kit was used to extract genomic DNA from the cultured CD4+ T cells.

The specimen comprised CD4+ T cells from PBMCs cultured with HCoV-NL63 spike peptides, sampled before COVID-19 vaccination. The intended sense of this specimen's cell subset or site label: HCoV-NL63 spike overlapping peptide pool stimulation. The sequence came from a human donor who received a COVID-19 vaccine.

The CDR3: CASSTGINEQFF. The DNA sequence follows: TGTGCCAGCAGTACAGGGATCAATGAGCAGTTCTTC. The rearranged chain carries TRBV28 and TRBJ2-1; possibly the D gene is TRBD1, per 6 matching bases. Trimming costs V 5 bases and J 6 bases, and their ends lie 8 bases apart. CDR1 MDHEN and CDR2 SYDVKM were looked up in the germline V gene. The CDR3, from cysteine to phenylalanine, totals 12 residues. The only DNA kept is the CDR3, 36 bases in frame from the first base.